A single sample is the source of the 19 T cell receptor beta chains below, sequenced in a study of T cell responses to AZD1222 COVID-19 vaccine. Measured with immunoSEQ multiplex PCR; TCRdb has only the in-frame clones, and not every one. The sample has 70,000 to 95,000 clones, roughly 86% seen once. The starting material was peripheral blood, obtained 28 days after the second AZD1222 dose. These receptors were obtained from an adult who received the AZD1222 COVID-19 vaccine.

This clone was found once. The V gene is TRBV7-9, the J gene TRBJ2-7; the D gene is possibly TRBD2 (5 bases). Germline V gives CDR1 SEHNR, CDR2 FQNEAQ (reference sequence). V lost 3 bases and J lost 2, with 8 bases in between. The CDR3 is 13 residues long. CDR3 region: CASSFAGAYEQYF. In DNA, the CDR3 is TGTGCCAGCAGCTTCGCCGGGGCCTACGAGCAGTACTTC.

This clone occurred once. The chain is built from TRBV11-2 and TRBJ2-1, with 9 bases that match TRBD1. Germline V gene lookup returns CDR1 SGHAT and CDR2 FQNNGV. The CDR3 contains 15 residues. Germline trimming cut 5 bases from V and 6 bases from J; bases unmatched to any gene: 8. DNA of the CDR3: TGTGCCAGCAGCCTCCGGGACAGGGAGGTCAATGAGCAGTTCTTC. It translates to CASSLRDREVNEQFF.

A note on this clone: Germline and junction disagree at one end, which may indicate a read error. V gene TRBV6-1 combines with J gene TRBJ2-1; D may be TRBD2 (6 bases). The germline gives CDR1 MNHNS, CDR2 SASEGT. This CDR3 spans 17 amino acids. The CDR3 coding sequence is TGTGCCAGCAGCGAAGTTCTTCCGGGAGCCACTTACAATGAGCAGTTCTTC. Its protein product is CASSEVLPGATYNEQFF.

This sequence joins TRBV2 and TRBJ1-2, with 7 bases lining up with TRBD1. Looked up from germline, CDR1 is SNHLY and CDR2 is FYNNEI. CDR3 length equals 13 residues. The CDR3, as DNA: TGTACCTCGCGGGACAGCCATAACTATGGCTACACCTTC. Its translation: CTSRDSHNYGYTF.

CDR3 sequence (DNA): TGCAGCGTCTCAGACAGGGGAACTGAAGCTTTCTTT. It is translated as CSVSDRGTEAFF. The chain uses TRBV29-1 and TRBJ1-1, with TRBD1 matching over 8 bases. Per germline, CDR1 SQVTM and CDR2 ANQGSEA. The V gene end was trimmed by 6 bases and the J gene end by 5 bases; junction bases not matched to a gene: 5. The CDR3 totals 12 residues. Complete variable domain (other parts from reference TRBV29-1 and TRBJ1-1): SAVISQKPSRDICQRGTSLTIQCQVDSQVTMMFWYRQQPGQSLTLIATANQGSEATYESGFVIDKFPISRPNLTFSTLTVSNMSPEDSSIYLCSVSDRGTEAFFGQGTRLTVV.

The table lists this clone with a few counts. This chain joins TRBV5-1 and TRBJ1-3; 8 bases are shared with TRBD1. Germline CDR1 reads SGHRS; CDR2 reads YFSETQ. CDR3 size: 16 residues. V shed 4 bases, J shed 0 bases, and the junction held 6 bases outside the gene matches. CDR3 nucleotides: TGCGCCAGCAGCCTACCCGGGACAGGCTCTGGAAACACCATATATTTT. This codes for CASSLPGTGSGNTIYF.

The CDR3 region is CASSSRDYQETQYF. Here the CDR3 DNA reads TGTGCCAGCAGTTCTCGGGATTATCAAGAGACCCAGTACTTC. V gene TRBV27 combines with J gene TRBJ2-5, with D possibly being TRBD2 (5 bases). The CDR3 sequence is 14 residues long. Trimming pared 4 bases from V and 2 bases from J, leaving 11 bases between. Germline V gene sequence: CDR1 MNHEY, CDR2 SMNVEV (reference sequence).

The CDR3: CASSYQGSTNEKLFF. As DNA, the CDR3 is TGTGCCAGCAGTTACCAGGGGTCAACTAATGAAAAACTGTTTTTT. This chain joins TRBV21-1 and TRBJ1-4; the table's TRBD1 call for D was not verified on the DNA. TRBV21-1 is described as a pseudogene. This CDR3 is built from 15 residues.

A remark on this clone: Compared with germline, one end of the junction differs, possibly owing to a read error. The DNA for the CDR3 is TGTGCCAGCAGCGTCCACCGCACGGATACGCAGTATTTT. Protein: CASSVHRTDTQYF. The V and J genes are TRBV9 and TRBJ2-3; D gene uncertain. CDR3 length: 13 amino acids. Looked up from germline, CDR1 is SGDLS and CDR2 is YYNGEE. Filled out from reference TRBV9 and TRBJ2-3, the complete variable domain reads DSGVTQTPKHLITATGQRVTLRCSPRSGDLSVYWYQQSLDQGLQFLIQYYNGEERAKGNILERFSAQQFPDLHSELNLSSLELGDSALYFCASSVHRTDTQYFGPGTRLTVL.

V gene TRBV6-2 or TRBV6-3 combines with J gene TRBJ2-3; 9 positions match TRBD2. The CDR3 extends over 18 amino acids. Germline V gene data show CDR1 as MNHEY and CDR2 as SVGEGT. Losses at the gene ends were 2 bases for V and 1 base for J; bases not matched to a gene: 10. The CDR3 spells CASSYGISGRSGTDTQYF. DNA of the CDR3: TGTGCCAGCAGTTACGGGATTAGCGGGAGATCGGGCACAGATACGCAGTATTTT.

This chain links TRBV14 with TRBJ1-4; D is unresolved. Trimming left V 0 bases short and J 0 bases short, with 11 bases between. The CDR3 contains 17 residues. Germline V lookup: CDR1 SGHDN, CDR2 FVKESK. CDR3 DNA: TGTGCCAGCAGCCAAGATCCACCGCGGGCAACTAATGAAAAACTGTTTTTT. Its protein product is CASSQDPPRATNEKLFF. Variable domain in full (rest from reference TRBV14 and TRBJ1-4): EAGVTQFPSHSVIEKGQTVTLRCDPISGHDNLYWYRRVMGKEIKFLLHFVKESKQDESGMPNNRFLAERTGGTYSTLKVQPAELEDSGVYFCASSQDPPRATNEKLFFGSGTQLSVL.

The chain carries TRBV6-6 and TRBJ2-7, with 10 bases identical to TRBD1. Trimming removed 7 bases from V and 4 bases from J; junction bases left unmatched: 4. CDR1 is MNHNY, CDR2 SVGAGI, per germline (reference sequence). The CDR3 is made up of 13 amino acids. DNA of the CDR3: TGTGCCAGCAATGGACAGGGGGGGTACGAGCAGTACTTC. This encodes CASNGQGGYEQYF.

This chain joins TRBV5-1 and TRBJ2-3, with D tentatively TRBD1 (5 bases). V was pared by 3 bases and J by 4 bases, with 12 bases between. Germline CDR1 and CDR2: SGHRS and YFSETQ. The CDR3 sequence is 14 residues long. Here the CDR3 reads CASSWSRASDTQYF. The CDR3 region has the DNA TGCGCCAGCAGCTGGAGCAGGGCATCAGATACGCAGTATTTT.

This chain uses TRBV5-8 with TRBJ2-3, with D perhaps given as TRBD1 or TRBD2 (5 bases each). The CDR3 has 13 amino acids. Germline V gene sequence: CDR1 SGHTS, CDR2 YDEGEE. Trimming left V 5 bases short and J 4 bases short, with 11 bases between. CDR3 sequence: CASSPQGADTQYF. For the CDR3, the DNA is TGTGCCAGCAGTCCTCAGGGAGCAGATACGCAGTATTTT. The variable domain in full, completed from reference TRBV5-8 and TRBJ2-3, reads EAGVTQSPTHLIKTRGQQATLRCSPISGHTSVYWYQQALGLGLQFLLWYDEGEERNRGNFPPRFSGRQFPNYSSELNVNALELEDSALYLCASSPQGADTQYFGPGTRLTVL.

The chain employs TRBV11-2 and TRBJ1-2; 7 bases agree with TRBD1. The CDR3 has 14 residues. The germline CDR1 and CDR2 sequences are SGHAT and FQNNGV. The V and J ends lost 3 bases and 5 bases, in that order; junction bases with no gene match: 6. CDR3 loop: CASSLAGGWYGYTF. DNA of the CDR3: TGTGCCAGCAGCTTGGCAGGGGGATGGTATGGCTACACCTTC.

The chain carries TRBV3-1 (or the pseudogene TRBV3-2) and TRBJ2-3; 10 nucleotides agree with TRBD2. The CDR3 has 15 amino acids. The J segment lost 2 bases and the V segment lost 4 bases, leaving 3 bases of the junction unmatched. Germline CDR1 and CDR2: LGHDT and YNNKEL (reference sequence). CDR3 DNA: TGTGCCAGCAGCCCGGGACTAGCGATCACAGATACGCAGTATTTT. It is translated as CASSPGLAITDTQYF.

V is TRBV7-9 and J is TRBJ2-2, with 8 bases aligning to TRBD1. The V gene's germline CDR1 is SEHNR and CDR2 FQNEAQ (reference sequence). Trimming cost V 1 base and J 4 bases; bases outside gene matches: 5. The CDR3 consists of 16 residues. In DNA form, the CDR3 reads TGTGCCAGCAGCTTAGGACAGGGGACGGGCACCGGGGAGCTGTTTTTT. Encoded protein: CASSLGQGTGTGELFF.

V and J are TRBV27 and TRBJ1-6; maybe TRBD1 (5 bases). V was trimmed by 0 bases and J by 6 bases, leaving 12 bases between them. The germline gives CDR1 MNHEY, CDR2 SMNVEV (reference sequence). The CDR3 is 16 residues long. CDR3 region: CASSLSGGGSNSPLHF. In nucleotides, the CDR3 is TGTGCCAGCAGTTTATCGGGGGGGGGTAGTAATTCACCCCTCCACTTT.

The gene calls are TRBV29-1 and TRBJ2-7; a weak D match, TRBD2 (6 bases). The V end lost 6 bases, the J end lost 3 bases, and 12 bases lay between the germline ends. The CDR3 runs to 12 residues. Germline V CDR1 and CDR2: SQVTM, ANQGSEA. CDR3 DNA sequence: TGCAGCGTCGACCTGGGGGGCTACGAGCAGTACTTC. Protein sequence: CSVDLGGYEQYF.